Reported below is one TCR beta chain. The data were obtained in a study of blood T cell repertoires in COVID-19. The table came from immunoSEQ multiplex PCR; TCRdb's copy has only in-frame clones and leaves some out. The table lists about 100,000 clones, approximately 86% of them singletons. V shed 5 bases and J shed 3 bases, with 8 bases lying between them. This CDR3 contains 12 residues. This TCR was sampled from a man in his fifties or sixties with active or convalescent COVID-19. This chain links TRBV12-3 or TRBV12-4 with TRBJ2-7; the D gene is possibly TRBD1 (6 bases). The sample comprised peripheral blood. The CDR3 is CASSADSYEQYF. The CDR3 region has the DNA TGTGCCAGCAGTGCGGACAGCTACGAGCAGTACTTC.